This T cell receptor beta chain was sequenced during a study of cytomegalovirus exposure and HLA in healthy donors. Study-level results: It was approximately 160 TCR beta chains that were listed as cytomegalovirus-associated. V- and J-gene trimming of TCR beta was linked (in a later analysis) to a missense DCLRE1C variant.

Both 60 Vbeta primers and 13 Jbeta primers went into the PCR. Assay used: immunoSEQ multiplex PCR; TCRdb lists only in-frame clones, some missing. The sample has some 110,000 clones, approximately 81% seen once. Comments on this clone: No antigen is known for it.

Sequenced input: PBMCs. The receptor's source is a woman younger than 30 in good health and CMV-seropositive.

The CDR3 reads CASSEGGNTGELFF. Written as DNA, the CDR3 is TGCGCCAGCAGTGAAGGAGGGAACACCGGGGAGCTGTTTTTT. This chain joins TRBV10-1 and TRBJ2-2, with TRBD2 as a possible D gene (5 bases). The V and J ends lost 3 bases and 1 base respectively, with 6 bases between them. The germline V gene has CDR1 WNHNN and CDR2 SYGVQD (reference sequence). This CDR3 region has 14 residues.